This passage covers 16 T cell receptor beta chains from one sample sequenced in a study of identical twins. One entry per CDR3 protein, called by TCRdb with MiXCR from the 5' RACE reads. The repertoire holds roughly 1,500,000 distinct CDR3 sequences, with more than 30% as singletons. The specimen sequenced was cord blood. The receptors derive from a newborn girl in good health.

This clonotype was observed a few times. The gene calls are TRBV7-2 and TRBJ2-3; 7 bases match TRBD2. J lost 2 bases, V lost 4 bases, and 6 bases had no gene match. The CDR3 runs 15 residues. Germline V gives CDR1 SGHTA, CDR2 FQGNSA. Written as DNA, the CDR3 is TGTGCCAGCAGCTCGAGACTAGCCCTCACAGATACGCAGTATTTT. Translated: CASSSRLALTDTQYF.

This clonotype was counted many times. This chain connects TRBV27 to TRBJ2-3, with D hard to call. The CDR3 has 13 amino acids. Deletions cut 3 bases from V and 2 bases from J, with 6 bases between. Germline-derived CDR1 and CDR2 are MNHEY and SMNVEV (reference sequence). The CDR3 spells CASSFLNTDTQYF. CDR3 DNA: TGTGCCAGCAGTTTCCTTAACACAGATACGCAGTATTTT.

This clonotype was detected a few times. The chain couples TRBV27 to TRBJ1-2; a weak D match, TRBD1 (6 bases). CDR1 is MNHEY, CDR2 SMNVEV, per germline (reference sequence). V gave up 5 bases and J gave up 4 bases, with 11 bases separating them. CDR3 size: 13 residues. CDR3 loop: CASSMFRGYGYTF. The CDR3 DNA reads TGTGCCAGCAGTATGTTCAGGGGCTATGGCTACACCTTC.

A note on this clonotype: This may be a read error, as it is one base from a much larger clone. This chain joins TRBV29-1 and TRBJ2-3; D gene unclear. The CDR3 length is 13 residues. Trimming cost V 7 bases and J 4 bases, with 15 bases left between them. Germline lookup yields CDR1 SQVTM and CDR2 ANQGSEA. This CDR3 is CSALGPAADTQYF. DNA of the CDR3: TGCAGCGCCCTAGGACCAGCTGCAGATACGCAGTATTTT.

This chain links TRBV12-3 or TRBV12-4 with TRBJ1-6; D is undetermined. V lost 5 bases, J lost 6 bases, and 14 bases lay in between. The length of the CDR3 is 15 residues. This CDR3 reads CASSPTNSPNSPLHF. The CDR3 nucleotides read TGTGCCAGCAGTCCCACCAACAGCCCTAATTCACCCCTCCACTTT.

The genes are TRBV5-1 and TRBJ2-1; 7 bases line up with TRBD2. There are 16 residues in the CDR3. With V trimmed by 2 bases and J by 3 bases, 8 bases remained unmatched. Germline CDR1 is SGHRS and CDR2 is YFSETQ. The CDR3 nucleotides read TGCGCCAGCAGCTTAACCACCGGGACTATCTACAATGAGCAGTTCTTC. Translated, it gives CASSLTTGTIYNEQFF.

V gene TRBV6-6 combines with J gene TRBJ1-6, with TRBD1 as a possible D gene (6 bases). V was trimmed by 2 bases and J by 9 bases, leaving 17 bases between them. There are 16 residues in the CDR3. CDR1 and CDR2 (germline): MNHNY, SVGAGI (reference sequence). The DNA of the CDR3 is TGTGCCAGCAGTTACGGAGGTCTCGGGGGCGGTTCACCCCTCCACTTT. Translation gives CASSYGGLGGGSPLHF.

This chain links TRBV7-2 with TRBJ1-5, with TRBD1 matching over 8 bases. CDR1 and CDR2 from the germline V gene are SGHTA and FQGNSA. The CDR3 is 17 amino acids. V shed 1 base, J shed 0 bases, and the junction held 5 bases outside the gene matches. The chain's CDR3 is CASSLVYRGDSNQPQHF. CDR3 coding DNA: TGTGCCAGCAGCTTAGTCTACAGGGGGGATAGCAATCAGCCCCAGCATTTT.

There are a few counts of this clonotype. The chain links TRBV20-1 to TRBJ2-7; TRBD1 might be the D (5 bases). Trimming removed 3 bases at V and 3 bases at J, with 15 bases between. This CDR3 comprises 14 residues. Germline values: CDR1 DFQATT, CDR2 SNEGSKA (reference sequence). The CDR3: CSARPTAFLYEQYF. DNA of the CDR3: TGCAGTGCTAGGCCGACAGCTTTTCTCTACGAGCAGTACTTC.

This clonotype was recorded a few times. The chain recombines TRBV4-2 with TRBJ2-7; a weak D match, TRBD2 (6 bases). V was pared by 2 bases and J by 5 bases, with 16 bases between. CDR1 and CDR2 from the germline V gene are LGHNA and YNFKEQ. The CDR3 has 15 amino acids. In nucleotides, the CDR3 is TGTGCCAGCAGCCAACTATCACTGCGGGGCAACGAGCAGTACTTC. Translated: CASSQLSLRGNEQYF.

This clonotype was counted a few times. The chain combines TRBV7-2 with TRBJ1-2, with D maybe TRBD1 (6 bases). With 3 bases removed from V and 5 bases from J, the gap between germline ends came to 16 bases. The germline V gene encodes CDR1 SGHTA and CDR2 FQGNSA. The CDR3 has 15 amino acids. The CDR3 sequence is CASSFLGGELYGYTF. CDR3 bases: TGTGCCAGCAGCTTTCTTGGGGGCGAACTATATGGCTACACCTTC.

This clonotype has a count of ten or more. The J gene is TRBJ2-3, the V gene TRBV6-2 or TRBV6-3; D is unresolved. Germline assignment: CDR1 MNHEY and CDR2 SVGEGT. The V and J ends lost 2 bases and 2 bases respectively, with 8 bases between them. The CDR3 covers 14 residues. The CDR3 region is CASSYGKPTDTQYF. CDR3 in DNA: TGTGCCAGCAGTTACGGGAAACCCACAGATACGCAGTATTTT.

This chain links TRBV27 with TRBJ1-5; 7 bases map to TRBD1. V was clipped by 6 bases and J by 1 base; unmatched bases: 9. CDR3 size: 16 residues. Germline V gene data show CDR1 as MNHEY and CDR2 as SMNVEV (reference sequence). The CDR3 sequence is CASRIRGAVSNQPQHF. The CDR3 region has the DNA TGTGCCAGCAGAATCAGGGGGGCGGTAAGCAATCAGCCCCAGCATTTT.

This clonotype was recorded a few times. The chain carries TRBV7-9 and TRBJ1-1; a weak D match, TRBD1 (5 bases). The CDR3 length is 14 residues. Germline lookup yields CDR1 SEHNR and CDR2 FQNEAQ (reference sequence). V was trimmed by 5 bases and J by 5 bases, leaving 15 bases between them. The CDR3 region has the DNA TGTGCCAGCAGCCCGGATCACAGGAGAACTGAAGCTTTCTTT. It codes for CASSPDHRRTEAFF.

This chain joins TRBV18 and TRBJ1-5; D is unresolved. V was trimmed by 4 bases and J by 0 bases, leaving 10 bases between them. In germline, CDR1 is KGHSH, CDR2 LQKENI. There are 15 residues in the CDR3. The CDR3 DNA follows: TGTGCCAGCTCACGCGGAATGGATAGCAATCAGCCCCAGCATTTT. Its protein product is CASSRGMDSNQPQHF.

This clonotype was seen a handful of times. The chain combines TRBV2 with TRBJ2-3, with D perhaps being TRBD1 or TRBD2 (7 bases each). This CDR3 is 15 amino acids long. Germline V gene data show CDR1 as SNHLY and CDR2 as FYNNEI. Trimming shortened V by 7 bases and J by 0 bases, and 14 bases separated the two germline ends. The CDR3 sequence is CASIGRGLSTDTQYF. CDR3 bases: TGTGCCAGCATAGGGAGGGGGCTTAGCACAGATACGCAGTATTTT.